A single sample gave rise to the 18 T cell receptor beta chains below, sequenced in a study of vaccination and CD4 T cells after COVID-19. Treatment noted: roughly ten-day PBMC culture with coronavirus spike peptide pools or control peptides (ViraFEST assay). These receptors have no known antigen. The study sequenced cultured CD4+ T cell DNA using the Oncomine TCR Beta short-read assay. TCRdb used MiXCR to reprocess the PCR reads, holding one entry per CDR3 protein. This table has thousands of distinct CDR3 sequences, around 68% appearing once. Sequences were obtained from CD4+ T cells from blood, cultured in vitro. The source is a human donor who had recovered from COVID-19.

The chain recombines TRBV6-1 with TRBJ1-2; D may be TRBD1 (6 bases). The V gene's germline CDR1 is MNHNS and CDR2 SASEGT. Trimming pared 2 bases from V and 2 bases from J, leaving 6 bases between. The CDR3 sequence is 13 residues long. The CDR3 spells CASSEQGNYGYTF. The CDR3 DNA reads TGTGCCAGCAGTGAACAGGGGAACTATGGCTACACCTTC.

This clonotype occurred once. This rearrangement joins TRBV27 to TRBJ2-7; 9 bases align to TRBD2. Germline V gene sequence: CDR1 MNHEY, CDR2 SMNVEV (reference sequence). The V segment lost 2 bases and the J segment 2 bases; nucleotides outside the gene matches: 4. The CDR3 runs to 15 residues. The CDR3 region has the DNA TGTGCCAGCAGTTTAGGCGGGAGGGGGGCCTACGAGCAGTACTTC. Encoded protein: CASSLGGRGAYEQYF.

This clonotype rates as large (0.1 to 1%). This chain connects TRBV7-2 to TRBJ2-7; D not certain. The CDR3 sequence is 12 residues long. Germline CDR1 reads SGHTA; CDR2 reads FQGNSA. V was pared by 8 bases and J by 0 bases, with 8 bases between. The CDR3 region has the DNA TGTGCCAGCGGTACTTTCTCCTACGAGCAGTACTTC. This translates into CASGTFSYEQYF.

The table lists this clonotype with a few counts. V usage is TRBV20-1 and J usage is TRBJ2-1; 11 bases match TRBD2. Losses at the gene ends were 7 bases for V and 4 bases for J; bases not matched to a gene: 6. Germline CDR1 DFQATT, CDR2 SNEGSKA (reference sequence). The CDR3 runs to 14 residues. In DNA, the CDR3 is TGCAGTGTCACTAGCGGGAGCCAGTACAATGAGCAGTTCTTC. Encoded protein: CSVTSGSQYNEQFF.

The CDR3 region has the DNA TGCAGTGCTCTAGACAGGGGGTTACGAGCTTTCTTT. As protein: CSALDRGLRAFF. The chain has TRBV20-1 and TRBJ1-1, with 9 nucleotides matching TRBD1. The CDR3 length is 12 residues. Per the germline V gene, CDR1 is DFQATT and CDR2 is SNEGSKA (reference sequence). Losses at the gene ends were 5 bases for V and 10 bases for J; bases not matched to a gene: 8.

V gene TRBV6-1 combines with J gene TRBJ1-1; 7 nucleotides match TRBD1. The V segment lost 4 bases and the J segment 0 bases; nucleotides outside the gene matches: 2. This CDR3 is 14 amino acids long. Germline V lookup: CDR1 MNHNS, CDR2 SASEGT. The CDR3 region is CASSVGTVNTEAFF. The CDR3 nucleotides are TGTGCCAGCAGTGTGGGGACAGTGAACACTGAAGCTTTCTTT.

The rearrangement links TRBV7-2 to TRBJ2-3; 8 nucleotides line up with TRBD2. The CDR3 loop spans 15 amino acids. The J segment lost 8 bases and the V segment lost 5 bases, leaving 12 bases of the junction unmatched. Germline values: CDR1 SGHTA, CDR2 FQGNSA. CDR3 sequence: CASSRKAGAHFTQYF. In DNA, the CDR3 is TGTGCCAGCAGCCGAAAAGCGGGGGCCCACTTTACGCAGTATTTT.

The V and J genes are TRBV5-4 and TRBJ1-2; the D is unclear. The CDR3 contains 11 residues. V dropped 0 bases and J dropped 8 bases, with 5 bases sitting between them. The germline CDR1 and CDR2 sequences are SGHNT and YYREEE (reference sequence). CDR3 coding DNA: TGTGCCAGCAGCTTGGAAGGGGGCTACACCTTC. It yields the protein CASSLEGGYTF. Combining the CDR3 with reference TRBV5-4 and TRBJ1-2 gives the whole variable domain ETGVTQSPTHLIKTRGQQVTLRCSSQSGHNTVSWYQQALGQGPQFIFQYYREEENGRGNFPPRFSGLQFPNYSSELNVNALELDDSALYLCASSLEGGYTFGSGTRLTVV.

The CDR3 bases are TGTGCCAGCAGCTTAACGTTTAATACGCAGTATTTT. Protein sequence: CASSLTFNTQYF. The chain combines TRBV7-8 with TRBJ2-3; D remains ambiguous. Germline V CDR1 and CDR2: SGHVS, FQNEAQ. V lost 2 bases and J lost 7, with 7 bases in between. This CDR3 has 12 amino acids.

The chain employs TRBV3-1 and TRBJ2-5; maybe TRBD2 (6 bases). Trimming removed 3 bases from V and 7 bases from J, with 12 bases in between. Per the germline V gene, CDR1 is LGHDT and CDR2 is YNNKEL (reference sequence). The length of the CDR3 is 13 residues. CDR3 DNA: TGTGCCAGCAGCCAGGAGGGGCTCTTGACCCAGTACTTC. Protein product: CASSQEGLLTQYF.

V and J are TRBV29-1 and TRBJ1-2, with 9 bases lining up with TRBD1. Germline loops: CDR1 SQVTM, CDR2 ANQGSEA. V gave up 6 bases and J gave up 5 bases; unmatched junction bases: 10. The CDR3 is 14 amino acids. For the CDR3, the DNA is TGCAGCGTAGGGACAGGGTACCCTTCTTATGGCTACACCTTC. Encoded protein: CSVGTGYPSYGYTF.

This clonotype has a handful of counts. The chain has TRBV27 and TRBJ2-5; 13 bases fit TRBD2. Germline CDR1 is MNHEY and CDR2 is SMNVEV (reference sequence). The CDR3 has 18 amino acids. The trim removed 1 base at V and 4 bases at J, leaving 9 bases unmatched. The DNA for the CDR3 is TGTGCCAGCAGTTTATACCCCTCTGGACTAGCGGGAGCAGAGACCCAGTACTTC. Its translation is CASSLYPSGLAGAETQYF.

This sequence joins TRBV7-2 and TRBJ1-1; the D is unclear. Germline V gene data show CDR1 as SGHTA and CDR2 as FQGNSA. The CDR3 is made up of 14 amino acids. V shed 1 base and J shed 0 bases, with 6 bases lying between them. The CDR3 loop is CASSLGFMNTEAFF. CDR3 DNA sequence: TGTGCCAGCAGCTTAGGGTTCATGAACACTGAAGCTTTCTTT.

The V gene is TRBV7-2, the J gene TRBJ2-1; D ambiguous. V was shortened by 5 bases and J by 5 bases, with 10 bases between the two germline ends. The germline gives CDR1 SGHTA, CDR2 FQGNSA. The length of the CDR3 is 13 residues. The CDR3 nucleotides are TGTGCCAGCAGCGTCTCACGTCACAATGAGCAGTTCTTC. The encoded protein is CASSVSRHNEQFF.

As to this clonotype: One end of the junction varies from germline; a read error may be responsible. This rearrangement joins TRBV7-6 to TRBJ1-5; D perhaps matches TRBD1 (5 bases). The CDR3 spans 14 residues. Looked up from germline, CDR1 is SGHVS and CDR2 is FNYEAQ. In DNA form, the CDR3 reads TGTGCTAGCAGCGGACTAGACAGTAATCAGCCCCAGCATTTT. Its translation is CASSGLDSNQPQHF.

The V and J genes are TRBV6-2 or TRBV6-3 and TRBJ1-3; D gene ambiguous. This CDR3 has 14 residues. Germline V gene sequence: CDR1 MNHEY, CDR2 SVGEGT. Trimming removed 6 bases at V and 4 bases at J, with 13 bases between. The DNA for the CDR3 is TGTGCCAGCAGCAACACCCGCTTGGGAAACACCATATATTTT. Translated: CASSNTRLGNTIYF.

This chain links TRBV12-3 or TRBV12-4 with TRBJ2-5; D uncertain. The CDR3 loop spans 13 amino acids. Trimming cost V 6 bases and J 1 base, with 9 bases left between them. The chain's CDR3 is CASSGRIQETQYF. CDR3 sequence (DNA): TGTGCCAGCAGCGGTCGGATCCAAGAGACCCAGTACTTC.

The chain employs TRBV4-1 and TRBJ2-3; 9 positions agree with TRBD1. The CDR3 extends over 16 amino acids. Germline V gene lookup returns CDR1 MGHRA and CDR2 YSYEKL. The ends lost 3 bases at V and 3 bases at J; junction bases unmatched: 7. In nucleotides, the CDR3 is TGCGCCAGCAGCCAGATGTGGGGGACAGGGACAGATACGCAGTATTTT. The encoded protein is CASSQMWGTGTDTQYF.